This note documents a single T cell receptor beta chain sequence. The data were obtained in a study of blood T cell repertoires in COVID-19. Study overall: COVID-19 samples from acute and convalescent phases originated in the United States, Italy and Spain.

The repertoire was sequenced with immunoSEQ multiplex PCR; TCRdb's copy has only in-frame clones and lacks some. The sample carries 180,000 or so clones, around nine tenths recorded once. There are 17 residues in the CDR3. CDR1 SEHNR and CDR2 FQNEAQ come from the germline V gene (reference sequence). Between the trimmed V and J ends, which lost 1 base and 3 bases, there was a span of 16 bases. The TCR comes from a man in his 70s with acute or convalescent COVID-19. The chain joins TRBV7-9 to TRBJ2-1, with D maybe TRBD1 (6 bases). Material: peripheral blood. The CDR3 is CASSLGAGAVGYNEQFF. In DNA, the CDR3 is TGTGCCAGCAGCTTAGGGGCAGGGGCGGTGGGCTACAATGAGCAGTTCTTC. Together with reference TRBV7-9 and TRBJ2-1, the CDR3 gives the full variable domain: DTGVSQNPRHKITKRGQNVTFRCDPISEHNRLYWYRQTLGQGPEFLTYFQNEAQLEKSRLLSDRFSAERPKGSFSTLEIQRTEQGDSAMYLCASSLGAGAVGYNEQFFGPGTRLTVL.